These 3 T cell receptor beta chains originate from one sample sequenced in a study of spatial heterogeneity in lung cancer. TCRdb reanalysed the 5' RACE reads using MiXCR and keeps one entry per CDR3 protein. The sample consists of tens of thousands of distinct CDR3 sequences, around 12% of them appearing once. Time point of the sample: sample taken at primary tumor resection. The authors sequenced whole RNA from tumor, nontumor lung or frozen PBMC without sorting. The sample here was PBMCs, taken at surgery. The receptors here all came from a male donor with early-stage non-small cell lung cancer.

This clonotype was seen at least ten times. V is TRBV6-5 and J is TRBJ1-2; 8 bases align to TRBD1. Trimming at V came to 2 bases and at J to 6 bases, leaving 5 bases not matched to a gene. This CDR3 comprises 14 residues. The germline V gene encodes CDR1 MNHEY and CDR2 SVGAGI. CDR3 nucleotide sequence: TGTGCCAGCAGTTACACCCAGGGGGCTCATGGCTACACCTTC. It specifies CASSYTQGAHGYTF.

The J gene is TRBJ1-1, the V gene TRBV25-1; no firm D call. Germline V CDR1 and CDR2: MGHDK, SYGVNS. V lost 2 bases and J 2 bases, leaving 12 bases between the germline ends. This CDR3 has 15 amino acids. The CDR3 region has the DNA TGTGCCAGCAGTGAAGACTCATCGGGCAACACTGAAGCTTTCTTT. It encodes CASSEDSSGNTEAFF.

This clonotype appeared a few times. The chain joins TRBV9 to TRBJ2-5, with D maybe TRBD1 (6 bases). V was pared by 4 bases and J by 2 bases, with 12 bases between. Germline-derived CDR1 and CDR2 are SGDLS and YYNGEE. CDR3 size: 14 residues. The CDR3 spells CASSIQGLQETQYF. The CDR3 nucleotides read TGTGCCAGCAGCATACAGGGTCTACAAGAGACCCAGTACTTC. Combining the CDR3 with reference TRBV9 and TRBJ2-5 gives the whole variable domain DSGVTQTPKHLITATGQRVTLRCSPRSGDLSVYWYQQSLDQGLQFLIQYYNGEERAKGNILERFSAQQFPDLHSELNLSSLELGDSALYFCASSIQGLQETQYFGPGTRLLVL.